Presented here are 20 T cell receptor beta chains from one specimen sequenced in a study of Graves' ophthalmopathy and Graves' hyperthyroidism (dated by TCRdb to about 2018). Sequencing was performed on an Illumina HiSeq 2000. For repertoire sequencing, the TCR beta CDR3 regions were amplified from RNA transcripts. HTBI primers and the Qiagen OneStep RT-PCR kit were used in a first-round RT-PCR, which was followed by a second-round multiplex PCR, size selection and purification. The raw public data were reprocessed by TCRdb itself: fastp quality trimming at Q25, MiXCR clonotype calling, in-frame beta chains only. Records with the same CDR3 protein are collapsed into one entry carrying the most frequent genes and DNA. The sample profile shows over a million distinct CDR3 sequences; roughly 35% of them were found once. The ten largest make up 11% of the sample. Sequencing used peripheral blood or thyroid tissue (not recorded which). The source is an adult man with Graves' hyperthyroidism.

The chain recombines TRBV11-2 with TRBJ1-3, with a tentative D call TRBD1 (5 bases). Trimming pared 0 bases from V and 10 bases from J, leaving 7 bases between. The CDR3 has 12 residues. Germline-derived CDR1 and CDR2 are SGHAT and FQNNGV. The CDR3 spells CASSLDRGTIYF. The CDR3 DNA follows: TGTGCCAGCAGCTTAGATCGGGGGACCATATATTTT.

This clonotype was seen repeatedly, ten times or more. The genes are TRBV6-1 and TRBJ2-7; possibly TRBD1 or TRBD2 for D (5 bases each). V lost 7 bases and J lost 2, with 12 bases in between. This CDR3 has 13 residues. CDR1 and CDR2 (germline): MNHNS, SASEGT. The CDR3 DNA is TGTGCCAGCAATAGGGGACCAACCTACGAGCAGTACTTC. Amino acid sequence: CASNRGPTYEQYF.

This clonotype was seen more than once but under ten times. One junction end does not reproduce the germline sequence, and a read error may be involved. The genes are TRBV7-2 and TRBJ1-1, with D unclear. CDR3 length: 14 residues. CDR1 is SGHTA and CDR2 is FQGNSA in the germline V gene. Here the CDR3 reads CASNLALPKTEAFF. DNA of the CDR3: TGTGCCAGCAACTTAGCGCTTCCGAAAACTGAAGCTTTCTTT.

With respect to this clonotype: The CDR3 carries no conserved terminal phenylalanine or tryptophan, so it likely arises from a read error. Because the CDR3's place on the DNA is in doubt, the DNA is left out and the CDR3 is given as listed by TCRdb. The chain recombines TRBV7-2 with TRBJ1-3; the table names TRBD1, a call not compared with the DNA. The CDR3 is made up of 8 amino acids, end residues included. Germline V gives CDR1 SGHTA, CDR2 FQGNSA. CDR3 in amino acids: CASRKTGG.

On this clonotype itself: Mismatch with germline at one junction end may stem from a read error. For the CDR3, the DNA is TGCGCCAGCAGCTTGGGGACAGGGGGTGCAAACACTGAAGCTTTCTTT. Its translation is CASSLGTGGANTEAFF. This chain connects TRBV2 to TRBJ1-1, with 11 nucleotides matching TRBD1. CDR1 is SNHLY, CDR2 FYNNEI, per germline. There are 16 residues in the CDR3.

This chain connects TRBV15 to TRBJ1-1; D remains ambiguous. V gave up 3 bases and J gave up 5 bases, with 10 bases separating them. Looked up from germline, CDR1 is LNHNV and CDR2 is YYDKDF (reference sequence). The length of the CDR3 is 13 residues. CDR3 nucleotide sequence: TGTGCCACCAGCAGTGGAAGGGTGACTGAAGCTTTCTTT. It encodes CATSSGRVTEAFF.

The V call is TRBV7-9, the J call TRBJ2-7; TRBD2 agrees at 9 bases. Unmatched junction bases numbered 4, after V lost 8 bases and J lost 2 bases. Germline V lookup: CDR1 SEHNR, CDR2 FQNEAQ (reference sequence). The CDR3 is 13 residues long. The CDR3 spells CASVAGGTYEQYF. CDR3 in DNA: TGTGCCAGCGTCGCGGGAGGGACCTACGAGCAGTACTTC.

As regards this clonotype: A read error is possible here, since a much larger clone lies one base away. In nucleotides, the CDR3 is TGTGCCAGCAAGGTTTGGGACAGCGAGCAGTACTTC. Encoded protein: CASKVWDSEQYF. This chain uses TRBV2 with TRBJ2-7; 7 bases align to TRBD1. J was trimmed by 6 bases and V by 7 bases; bases with no gene match: 6. The CDR3 totals 12 residues. Germline V gives CDR1 SNHLY, CDR2 FYNNEI.

This chain uses TRBV9 with TRBJ1-2; tentative D call: TRBD1 (6 bases). The CDR3 extends over 13 amino acids. Per germline, CDR1 SGDLS and CDR2 YYNGEE. The V gene lost 9 bases and the J gene lost 8 bases, with 20 bases spanning the gap. CDR3 residues: CAISEPGERGYTF. CDR3 nucleotide sequence: TGTGCCATCAGTGAGCCAGGGGAGAGGGGCTACACCTTC.

The table lists this clonotype with many counts. J is TRBJ1-2 and V is TRBV10-3, with unresolved D. The CDR3 consists of 11 residues. CDR1 is ENHRY, CDR2 SYGVKD, per germline. Trimming removed 3 bases at V and 6 bases at J, with 5 bases between. The CDR3 DNA reads as TGTGCCATCAGTGAAGGGCATGGCTACACCTTC. The encoded protein is CAISEGHGYTF.

The chain uses TRBV7-2 and TRBJ2-7; no clear D gene. This CDR3 is built from 13 residues. Germline CDR1 reads SGHTA; CDR2 reads FQGNSA. V was clipped by 7 bases and J by 5 bases, with 15 bases between them. In nucleotides, the CDR3 is TGTGCCAGCATCCGACCAGGTGCCCACGAGCAGTACTTC. Protein sequence: CASIRPGAHEQYF.

About this clonotype: This may arise from a read error, as a much more abundant clone is one base away. This chain joins TRBV7-8 and TRBJ2-5; 8 bases agree with TRBD2. V trimming: 1 base; J trimming: 7 bases; junction bases outside the gene matches: 14. The CDR3 runs 17 residues. The germline CDR1 and CDR2 sequences are SGHVS and FQNEAQ. CDR3 protein: CASSLVGSGKWRSTQYF. The CDR3 coding sequence is TGTGCCAGCAGCTTAGTCGGTAGCGGGAAGTGGCGATCGACCCAGTACTTC.

The CDR3 here is CASSWTGSNYGYTF. The CDR3 region has the DNA TGTGCCAGCAGCTGGACAGGGTCTAACTATGGCTACACCTTC. V gene TRBV12-3 or TRBV12-4 combines with J gene TRBJ1-2; 8 nucleotides align to TRBD1. This CDR3 comprises 14 residues. Trimming removed 6 bases from V and 0 bases from J; junction bases left unmatched: 3.

This clonotype appeared many times. The gene calls are TRBV7-8 and TRBJ1-4, with D possibly TRBD1 on 5 matching bases. CDR3 length: 15 amino acids. The V end was cut by 5 bases, the J end by 8 bases, with 18 bases between. Germline CDR1 SGHVS, CDR2 FQNEAQ. The CDR3 region is CASSQRWGSEEKLFF. For the CDR3, the DNA is TGTGCCAGCAGCCAGCGGTGGGGGAGTGAAGAAAAACTGTTTTTT. The complete variable domain, with remaining parts taken from reference TRBV7-8 and TRBJ1-4, reads GAGVSQSPRYKVAKRGQDVALRCDPISGHVSLFWYQQALGQGPEFLTYFQNEAQLDKSGLPSDRFFAERPEGSVSTLKIQRTQQEDSAVYLCASSQRWGSEEKLFFGSGTQLSVL.

The chain carries TRBV7-9 and TRBJ2-5; D possibly uses TRBD1 or TRBD2 (5 bases each). Trimming removed 8 bases at V and 4 bases at J, with 11 bases between. From germline, CDR1 is SEHNR and CDR2 FQNEAQ (reference sequence). This CDR3 comprises 12 residues. The CDR3 nucleotides are TGTGCCAGCGGAAGGGACGGAGAGACCCAGTACTTC. Its protein is CASGRDGETQYF.

V usage is TRBV10-3 and J usage is TRBJ2-7; 7 positions agree with TRBD1. This CDR3 comprises 15 residues. Looked up from germline, CDR1 is ENHRY and CDR2 is SYGVKD. The trim removed 10 bases at V and 5 bases at J, leaving 17 bases unmatched. The CDR3 sequence: CASSFPGQTLNEQYF. As DNA, the CDR3 is TGTGCCAGCAGCTTCCCGGGACAGACTCTAAACGAGCAGTACTTC.

CDR3 DNA: TGTGCCAGTCAGACCGAAAGGGATAGCAATCAGCCCCAGCATTTT. Amino acids: CASQTERDSNQPQHF. V and J are TRBV19 and TRBJ1-5, with D unresolved. This CDR3 region has 15 residues. With 8 bases removed from V and 0 bases from J, the gap between germline ends came to 14 bases. Germline CDR1 and CDR2: LNHDA and SQIVND (reference sequence).

This clonotype was counted at least ten times. The V and J genes are TRBV29-1 and TRBJ1-1, with D maybe TRBD1 (5 bases). The CDR3 is 14 amino acids. Germline V lookup: CDR1 SQVTM, CDR2 ANQGSEA. The ends were cut back, 5 bases at V and 1 base at J, with 14 bases in the middle. The chain's CDR3 is CSVKRDGGNTEAFF. The CDR3 nucleotides read TGCAGCGTTAAAAGGGACGGAGGGAACACTGAAGCTTTCTTT.

This chain uses TRBV12-3 or TRBV12-4 with TRBJ2-5; 9 bases are a match to TRBD2. The CDR3 loop spans 15 amino acids. The V and J ends lost 3 bases and 5 bases, in that order; junction bases with no gene match: 7. CDR3 in DNA: TGTGCCAGCAGTTTGAATGAGGCGGGAGGGGAGACCCAGTACTTC. This encodes CASSLNEAGGETQYF.

This clonotype was picked up many times. The rearrangement uses TRBV7-9 and TRBJ2-5; D unclear. This CDR3 contains 17 residues. CDR1 is SEHNR and CDR2 is FQNEAQ in the germline V gene (reference sequence). V was trimmed by 5 bases and J by 4 bases, leaving 23 bases between them. CDR3 DNA sequence: TGTGCCAGCAGCCCAAAAAACCCGGCTCTAGGCGGAGAGACCCAGTACTTC. Protein product: CASSPKNPALGGETQYF.